This entry lists 2 T cell receptor beta chains sequenced from one sample in a study of shared T cell receptors in the human thymus listed by TCRdb under 2021. The library was generated by the immunoSEQ multiplex PCR assay. TCRdb carries this immuneACCESS record with in-frame sequences only. Its versions omit some clonotypes, under half of them owing to an unresolved V gene in the studies checked, with the rest unexplained. The sample includes hundreds of thousands of clones, with roughly 86% observed a single time. Of the sample, roughly 0.0087% falls within the top ten clones. These same records also appear under a second study, on human thymus T cells.

Source material: thymocytes. These receptors all come from a boy in the first two years of life with a congenital heart defect. Donor details come from another sample of the same person, matched by shared clones.

To note about this clone: Sequence at one end of the junction differs from germline and may be a read error. Other DNA variants within this sample encode the same CDR3. The chain employs TRBV30 and TRBJ1-6, with D possibly matching TRBD1 (6 bases). The germline gives CDR1 GTSNPN, CDR2 SVGIG (reference sequence). The CDR3 contains 13 residues. The CDR3 protein is CAWSQGYNSPLHF. Here the CDR3 DNA reads TGTGCCTGGAGTCAGGGGTATAATTCCCCCCTCCACTTT.

The gene calls are TRBV7-6 and TRBJ1-4; TRBD1 might be the D (6 bases). CDR1 is SGHVS and CDR2 is FNYEAQ in the germline V gene. Deletions cut 2 bases from V and 5 bases from J, with 12 bases between. CDR3 length: 15 residues. This CDR3 reads CASSLWQGLNEKLFF. CDR3 sequence (DNA): TGTGCCAGCAGCTTATGGCAGGGGCTGAATGAAAAACTGTTTTTT.